Listed here are 21 T cell receptor beta chains from one sample, sequenced in a study of beta chain features in type 1 diabetes (dated by TCRdb to the late 2010s). Their recognized antigens are unknown. Overall study outcomes, separate from this receptor: In all four CD4+ subsets, TCRB CDR3 length was moderately but significantly shorter in type 1 diabetes patients.

Library preparation used the immunoSEQ multiplex PCR assay. The entire isolated RNA was reverse transcribed using the High Capacity cDNA Reverse Transcription Kit, and thus expressed TCRB transcripts were sequenced. TCRdb took over this immuneACCESS table, retaining in-frame rearrangements with V and J assigned. Such tables are incomplete; in checked studies, under half of the missing clones stem from an unresolved V gene, and the remainder is unexplained. The sample data list about 170,000 clones, and almost 8% of these were observed just once. 0.5% of the sample belongs to the ten largest clones. Sequenced material: central memory CD4+ T cells from blood. Source of these receptors: a young man with type 1 diabetes.

This chain uses TRBV14 with TRBJ2-1; 8 bases are a match to TRBD2. Germline V gives CDR1 SGHDN, CDR2 FVKESK. The CDR3 runs 19 residues. The V and J ends lost 0 bases and 11 bases, in that order; junction bases with no gene match: 21. CDR3 in amino acids: CASSQDLREAPTMSLKQFF. CDR3 nucleotide sequence: TGTGCCAGCAGCCAAGATTTGCGGGAGGCGCCGACAATGAGTTTAAAGCAGTTCTTC.

This clone came up a few times. The chain employs TRBV6-6 and TRBJ2-1; weak D call: TRBD2 (5 bases). Germline-derived CDR1 and CDR2 are MNHNY and SVGAGI (reference sequence). The V and J ends lost 6 bases and 10 bases respectively, with 16 bases between them. The CDR3 sequence is 13 residues long. The CDR3: CASSRERTREQFF. The CDR3 DNA follows: TGTGCCAGCAGCCGTGAGCGGACCCGGGAGCAGTTCTTC.

The gene calls are TRBV6-6 and TRBJ2-7; 8 bases are a match to TRBD2. V was pared by 6 bases and J by 1 base, with 2 bases of the junction left unmatched. This CDR3 is 13 amino acids long. CDR1 is MNHNY, CDR2 SVGAGI, per germline (reference sequence). The CDR3 bases are TGTGCCAGCAGCGCTAGCGGGTCCTACGAGCAGTACTTC. It is translated as CASSASGSYEQYF.

The V gene is TRBV5-1, the J gene TRBJ2-1; 11 bases fit TRBD2. V dropped 7 bases and J dropped 7; count of bases not matched to a gene: 10. Per germline, CDR1 SGHRS and CDR2 YFSETQ. The CDR3 is made up of 15 amino acids. CDR3 sequence reads: CASRTSGSTSNEQFF. The CDR3 bases are TGCGCCAGCCGTACTAGCGGGAGCACCTCAAATGAGCAGTTCTTC. Full variable domain (rest looked up from reference TRBV5-1 and TRBJ2-1): KAGVTQTPRYLIKTRGQQVTLSCSPISGHRSVSWYQQTPGQGLQFLFEYFSETQRNKGNFPGRFSGRQFSNSRSEMNVSTLELGDSALYLCASRTSGSTSNEQFFGPGTRLTVL.

This clone was found a few times. The V call is TRBV6-1, the J call TRBJ2-7, with D possibly matching TRBD2 (5 bases). Germline assignment: CDR1 MNHNS and CDR2 SASEGT. The length of the CDR3 is 15 residues. With 3 bases removed from V and 0 bases from J, the gap between germline ends came to 12 bases. CDR3 DNA: TGTGCCAGCAGTGAGAGGGCAGGCCACTCCTACGAGCAGTACTTC. The encoded protein is CASSERAGHSYEQYF.

This chain links TRBV6-5 with TRBJ2-3; no clear D. The germline V and J ends were trimmed by 4 bases and 0 bases, with 5 bases remaining between them. This CDR3 comprises 13 residues. Germline V CDR1 and CDR2: MNHEY, SVGAGI. The CDR3 loop is CASSSYSTDTQYF. In DNA, the CDR3 is TGTGCCAGCAGTTCGTATAGCACAGATACGCAGTATTTT.

This clone was detected many times. The chain links TRBV19 to TRBJ2-1; no clear D gene. Per the germline V gene, CDR1 is LNHDA and CDR2 is SQIVND (reference sequence). V was shortened by 3 bases and J by 5 bases, with 17 bases between the two germline ends. The CDR3 length is 16 residues. CDR3 nucleotides: TGTGCCAGTAGTATCAGCGTTACCCGAACCAACAATGAGCAGTTCTTC. Its protein is CASSISVTRTNNEQFF.

This clone was seen only once. The chain joins TRBV5-4 to TRBJ2-3; TRBD2 aligns across 10 bases. Germline loops: CDR1 SGHNT, CDR2 YYREEE (reference sequence). V shed 2 bases, J shed 4 bases, and the junction held 7 bases outside the gene matches. This CDR3 is 16 amino acids long. This CDR3 reads CASSFDTSGAADTQYF. As DNA, the CDR3 is TGTGCCAGCAGCTTCGACACTAGCGGGGCGGCAGATACGCAGTATTTT.

The chain employs TRBV2 and TRBJ2-5; the D gene is possibly TRBD1 (5 bases). This CDR3 comprises 14 residues. Germline lookup yields CDR1 SNHLY and CDR2 FYNNEI. The ends were cut back, 4 bases at V and 1 base at J, with 10 bases in the middle. The CDR3: CASSGTLSQETQYF. The CDR3 DNA reads TGTGCCAGCAGTGGGACACTCTCCCAAGAGACCCAGTACTTC.

This clone has a handful of counts. The chain joins TRBV18 to TRBJ2-5; 7 bases are a match to TRBD2. Germline lookup yields CDR1 KGHSH and CDR2 LQKENI. The CDR3 extends over 16 amino acids. V dropped 0 bases and J dropped 3; count of bases not matched to a gene: 7. The CDR3 spells CASSPPSGGGEETQYF. CDR3 DNA sequence: TGTGCCAGCTCACCACCGTCGGGAGGAGGGGAAGAGACCCAGTACTTC. The full variable domain, rest sourced from reference TRBV18 and TRBJ2-5, is NAGVMQNPRHLVRRRGQEARLRCSPMKGHSHVYWYRQLPEEGLKFMVYLQKENIIDESGMPKERFSAEFPKEGPSILRIQQVVRGDSAAYFCASSPPSGGGEETQYFGPGTRLLVL.

The sample holds a few counts of this clone. This rearrangement joins TRBV4-2 to TRBJ2-2, with no clear D. The CDR3 loop spans 16 amino acids. Germline assignment: CDR1 LGHNA and CDR2 YNFKEQ. Deletions cut 0 bases from V and 2 bases from J, with 10 bases between. CDR3 amino acids: CASSQERVSNTGELFF. In DNA, the CDR3 is TGTGCCAGCAGCCAAGAACGAGTTTCCAACACCGGGGAGCTGTTTTTT.

V gene TRBV2 combines with J gene TRBJ1-2; D is unresolved. This CDR3 has 14 amino acids. The germline V gene has CDR1 SNHLY and CDR2 FYNNEI. V was shortened by 1 base and J by 4 bases, with 10 bases between the two germline ends. DNA for the CDR3: TGTGCCAGCAGTGAAGGTTCGTCCCTCTATGGCTACACCTTC. Amino acids: CASSEGSSLYGYTF.

This clone occurred a few times. J is TRBJ1-2 and V is TRBV30; TRBD1 is a possible D gene (6 bases). CDR1 is GTSNPN and CDR2 is SVGIG in the germline V gene (reference sequence). Trimming stripped 5 bases from V and 7 bases from J, with 14 bases between. CDR3 length: 12 residues. For the CDR3, the DNA is TGTGCCTGGGCCCTAAGCAGGGGTGGCTACACCTTC. Its protein product is CAWALSRGGYTF.

At least ten counts were recorded for this clone. The V and J genes are TRBV29-1 and TRBJ2-1; possible D gene TRBD2, 6 bases. The CDR3 sequence is 14 residues long. V was pared by 6 bases and J by 1 base, with 13 bases between. Germline CDR1 reads SQVTM; CDR2 reads ANQGSEA. The CDR3 sequence: CSVGRENSYNEQFF. CDR3 DNA sequence: TGCAGCGTCGGACGGGAGAATTCCTACAATGAGCAGTTCTTC.

In this sample, this clone turned up many times. The V gene is TRBV5-1, the J gene TRBJ1-2, with unresolved D. V dropped 4 bases and J dropped 6 bases, with 10 bases sitting between them. The CDR3 is made up of 12 amino acids. CDR1 and CDR2 (germline): SGHRS, YFSETQ. CDR3 bases: TGCGCCAGCAGCCTGAACAGCCATGGCTACACCTTC. Amino acids: CASSLNSHGYTF.

As to this clone: Distinct nucleotide sequences in the sample also encode this CDR3. The chain recombines TRBV15 with TRBJ2-7; D gene ambiguous. The CDR3 loop spans 12 amino acids. Germline lookup yields CDR1 LNHNV and CDR2 YYDKDF (reference sequence). V lost 3 bases, J lost 5 bases, and 8 bases lay in between. The CDR3 here is CATSRPRDEQYF. The CDR3 DNA reads TGTGCCACCAGCAGGCCTCGCGACGAGCAGTACTTC.

This chain joins TRBV6-5 and TRBJ2-1, with TRBD2 matching 7 bases. With V trimmed by 8 bases and J by 0 bases, 7 bases remained unmatched. The germline CDR1 and CDR2 sequences are MNHEY and SVGAGI. The CDR3 spans 15 residues. The CDR3 sequence: CASAWGGSSYNEQFF. CDR3 nucleotide sequence: TGTGCCAGCGCGTGGGGGGGGAGCTCCTACAATGAGCAGTTCTTC.

The rearrangement joins TRBV5-1 to TRBJ1-2; 7 nucleotides align to TRBD1. This CDR3 is 16 amino acids long. Germline V gene sequence: CDR1 SGHRS, CDR2 YFSETQ. Losses at the gene ends were 0 bases for V and 3 bases for J; bases not matched to a gene: 8. CDR3 region: CASSLAGQRSDYGYTF. The CDR3 DNA reads TGCGCCAGCAGCTTGGCGGGACAGAGGTCCGACTATGGCTACACCTTC.

The rearrangement joins TRBV6-6 to TRBJ2-7; 7 bases are shared with TRBD1. The CDR3 spans 13 residues. From germline, CDR1 is MNHNY and CDR2 SVGAGI (reference sequence). Trimming removed 8 bases from V and 1 base from J; junction bases left unmatched: 5. CDR3 loop: CASGDSPSYEQYF. The CDR3 DNA sequence: TGTGCCAGCGGGGACAGCCCTTCCTACGAGCAGTACTTC.

This clone was detected a few times. The DNA for the CDR3 is TGTGCCAGCAGCAGTACAGGGGGGCAGGGCCATCAGCCCCAGCATTTT. Protein: CASSSTGGQGHQPQHF. The chain links TRBV28 to TRBJ1-5; 8 bases are a match to TRBD1. There are 16 residues in the CDR3. From germline, CDR1 is MDHEN and CDR2 SYDVKM. Trimming took 6 bases from V and 5 from J; bases not matched to a gene: 12.

The chain recombines TRBV21-1 with TRBJ2-5; TRBD1, the table's D call, was not compared with the DNA. TRBV21-1 is a listed pseudogene. The CDR3 spans 12 residues. CDR3 amino acids: CASSPSQETQYF. CDR3 DNA sequence: TGTGCCAGCAGCCCCAGCCAAGAGACCCAGTACTTC.